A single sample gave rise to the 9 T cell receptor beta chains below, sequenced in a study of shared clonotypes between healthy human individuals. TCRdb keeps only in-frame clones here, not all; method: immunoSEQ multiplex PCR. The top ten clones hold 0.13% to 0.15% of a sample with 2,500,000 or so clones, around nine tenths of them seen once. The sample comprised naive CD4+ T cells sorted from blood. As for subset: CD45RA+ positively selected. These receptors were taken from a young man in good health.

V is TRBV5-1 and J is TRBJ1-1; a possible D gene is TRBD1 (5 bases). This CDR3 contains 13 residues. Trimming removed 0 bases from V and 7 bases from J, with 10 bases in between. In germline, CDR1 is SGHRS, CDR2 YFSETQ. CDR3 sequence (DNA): TGCGCCAGCAGCTTGGTGGGGCGAGATGAAGCTTTCTTT. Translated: CASSLVGRDEAFF.

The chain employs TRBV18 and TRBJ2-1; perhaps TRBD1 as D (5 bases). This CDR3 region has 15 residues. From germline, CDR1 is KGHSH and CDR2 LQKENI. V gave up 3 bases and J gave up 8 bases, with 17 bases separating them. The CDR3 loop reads CASSPVGGAMDEQFF. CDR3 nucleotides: TGTGCCAGCTCACCGGTCGGTGGGGCGATGGATGAGCAGTTCTTC.

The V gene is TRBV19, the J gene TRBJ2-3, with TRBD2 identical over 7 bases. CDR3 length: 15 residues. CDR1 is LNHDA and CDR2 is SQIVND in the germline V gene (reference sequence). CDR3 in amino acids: CAQLRRAGYPDTQYF. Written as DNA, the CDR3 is TGTGCGCAGCTGCGTCGAGCGGGATATCCCGATACGCAGTATTTT.

The CDR3: CASKTGGGSSYEQYF. The CDR3 DNA follows: TGTGCCAGCAAAACAGGGGGCGGTTCCTCCTACGAGCAGTACTTC. The chain couples TRBV6-5 to TRBJ2-7; 9 nucleotides agree with TRBD1. The junction had 7 bases not matched to a gene; V was cut back by 7 bases and J by 0 bases. The CDR3 contains 15 residues. From germline, CDR1 is MNHEY and CDR2 SVGAGI.

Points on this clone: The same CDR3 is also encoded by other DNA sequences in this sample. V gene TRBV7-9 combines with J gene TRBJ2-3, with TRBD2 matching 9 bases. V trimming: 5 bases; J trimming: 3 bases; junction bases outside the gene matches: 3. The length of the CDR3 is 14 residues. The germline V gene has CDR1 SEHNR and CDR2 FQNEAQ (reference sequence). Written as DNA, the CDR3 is TGTGCCAGCAGCCTGGGACTAGCTACAGATACGCAGTATTTT. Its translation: CASSLGLATDTQYF.

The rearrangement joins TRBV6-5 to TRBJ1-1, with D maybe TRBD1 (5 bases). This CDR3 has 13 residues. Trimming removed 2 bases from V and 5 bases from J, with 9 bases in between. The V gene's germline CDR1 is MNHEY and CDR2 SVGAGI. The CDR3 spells CASSYREGTEAFF. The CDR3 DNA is TGTGCCAGCAGTTACCGGGAGGGGACTGAAGCTTTCTTT.

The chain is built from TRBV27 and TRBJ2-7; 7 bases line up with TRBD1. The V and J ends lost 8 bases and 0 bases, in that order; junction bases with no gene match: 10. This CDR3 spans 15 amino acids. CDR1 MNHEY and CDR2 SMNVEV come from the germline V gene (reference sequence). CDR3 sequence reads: CASFLHRDSSYEQYF. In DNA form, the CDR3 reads TGTGCCAGCTTCCTTCACCGGGACAGCTCCTACGAGCAGTACTTC.

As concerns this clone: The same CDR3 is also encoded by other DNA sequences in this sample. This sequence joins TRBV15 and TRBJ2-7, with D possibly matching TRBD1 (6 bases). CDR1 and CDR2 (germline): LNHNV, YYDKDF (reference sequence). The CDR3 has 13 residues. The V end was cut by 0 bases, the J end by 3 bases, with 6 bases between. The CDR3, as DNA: TGTGCCACCAGCAGAGACAGGGGCTACGAGCAGTACTTC. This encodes CATSRDRGYEQYF.

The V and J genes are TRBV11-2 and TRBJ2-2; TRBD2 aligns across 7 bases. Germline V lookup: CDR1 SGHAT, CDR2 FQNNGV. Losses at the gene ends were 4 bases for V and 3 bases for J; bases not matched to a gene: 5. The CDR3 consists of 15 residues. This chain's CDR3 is CASSSSGLYTGELFF. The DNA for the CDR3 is TGTGCCAGCAGCTCGTCGGGACTATACACCGGGGAGCTGTTTTTT. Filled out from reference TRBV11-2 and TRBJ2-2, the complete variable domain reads EAGVAQSPRYKIIEKRQSVAFWCNPISGHATLYWYQQILGQGPKLLIQFQNNGVVDDSQLPKDRFSAERLKGVDSTLKIQPAKLEDSAVYLCASSSSGLYTGELFFGEGSRLTVL.